The T cell receptor beta chain described here comes from a study of cytomegalovirus exposure and HLA in healthy donors. J gave up 7 bases and V 2 bases, and 1 base lay outside the gene matches. Germline-derived CDR1 and CDR2 are MNHNS and SASEGT. The CDR3 runs 14 residues. The PCR had 60 Vbeta and 13 Jbeta primers. Profiled with immunoSEQ multiplex PCR; TCRdb holds only in-frame clones, not every one. Among roughly 120,000 clones listed, about 72% were seen once. The rearrangement joins TRBV6-1 to TRBJ2-7; 14 bases agree with TRBD2. The sample consisted of PBMCs. This receptor was taken from a man in his forties or fifties in good health and CMV-seropositive. The DNA of the CDR3 is TGTGCCAGCAGTGAACGACTAGCGGGAGGGGAGCAGTACTTC. Encoded protein: CASSERLAGGEQYF.